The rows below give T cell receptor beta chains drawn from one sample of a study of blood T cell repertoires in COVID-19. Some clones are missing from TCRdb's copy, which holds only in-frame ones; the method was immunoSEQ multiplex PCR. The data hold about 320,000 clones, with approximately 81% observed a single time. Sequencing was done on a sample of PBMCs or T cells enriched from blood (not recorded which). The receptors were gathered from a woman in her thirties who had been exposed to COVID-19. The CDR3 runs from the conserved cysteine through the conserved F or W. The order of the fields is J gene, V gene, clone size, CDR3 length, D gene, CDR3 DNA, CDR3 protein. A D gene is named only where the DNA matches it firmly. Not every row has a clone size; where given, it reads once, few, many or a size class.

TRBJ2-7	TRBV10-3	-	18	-	TGTGCCATCAGTAAGCAGGGCCCACACACTCTTTACACCTACGAGCAGTACTTC	CAISKQGPHTLYTYEQYF
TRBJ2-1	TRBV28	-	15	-	TGTGCCAGCAGCCCCGATTGGAGCTCCTACAATGAGCAGTTCTTC	CASSPDWSSYNEQFF
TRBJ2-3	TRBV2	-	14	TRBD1	TGTGCCAGCAGGGACGGACAGGTCACAGATACGCAGTATTTT	CASRDGQVTDTQYF
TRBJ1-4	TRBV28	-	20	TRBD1	TGTGCCAGCAGTTTAATATACGGGACAGGGGGCTCAGTGGGTGATGAAAAACTGTTTTTT	CASSLIYGTGGSVGDEKLFF
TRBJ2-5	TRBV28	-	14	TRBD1	TGTGCCAGCAGTTCCCCGACAGGGATGGAAACCCAGTACTTC	CASSSPTGMETQYF
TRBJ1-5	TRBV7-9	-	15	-	TGTGCCAGCAGCTCCCAGGGGTATAGCAATCAGCCCCAGCATTTT	CASSSQGYSNQPQHF
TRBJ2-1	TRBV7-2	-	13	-	TGTGCCAGCAGCTTAGGGAGCGGCAATGAGCAGTTCTTC	CASSLGSGNEQFF
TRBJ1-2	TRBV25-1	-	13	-	TGTGCCAGCAGTGAATCACGCGGCTATGGCTACACCTTC	CASSESRGYGYTF
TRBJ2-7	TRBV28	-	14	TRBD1	TGTGCCAGCAGTTCTACGGGACAGGGATACGAGCAGTACTTC	CASSSTGQGYEQYF
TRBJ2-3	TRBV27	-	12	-	TGTGCCAGCGGCTATGGAGGAGATACGCAGTATTTT	CASGYGGDTQYF
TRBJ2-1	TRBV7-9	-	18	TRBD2	TGTGCCAGCAGCTTACGGCCTAGCGGGGGGGCAACCTACAATGAGCAGTTCTTC	CASSLRPSGGATYNEQFF
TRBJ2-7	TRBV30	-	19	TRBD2	TGTGCCTGGAGCCGGTATTCCGGGACTAGCGGGGCTAGCTCCTACGAGCAGTACTTC	CAWSRYSGTSGASSYEQYF
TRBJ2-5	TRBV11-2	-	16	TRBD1	TGTGCCAGCAGCCTTAACTATGGGACAGGGGTGGAGACCCAGTACTTC	CASSLNYGTGVETQYF
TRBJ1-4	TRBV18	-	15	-	TGTGCCAGCTCACCACCGGGTCAGGGTCCGGAAAAACTGTTTTTT	CASSPPGQGPEKLFF
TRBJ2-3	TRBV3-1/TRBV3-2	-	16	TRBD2	TGTGCCAGCAGCCACTCTAGCGGGGGGCTCACAGATACGCAGTATTTT	CASSHSSGGLTDTQYF
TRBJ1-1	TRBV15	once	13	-	TGTGCCACCCCGCCCGTGGCCAGGGCTGAAGCTTTCTTT	CATPPVARAEAFF
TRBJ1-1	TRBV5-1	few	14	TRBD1	TGCGCCAGCAGCTACAGGGGGCCGGGCACTGAAGCTTTCTTT	CASSYRGPGTEAFF
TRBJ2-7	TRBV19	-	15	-	TGTGCCAGTAGTATAGGCGGGGAGAGCTCCTACGAGCAGTACTTC	CASSIGGESSYEQYF
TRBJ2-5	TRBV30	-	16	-	TGTGCCTGGAGCGACTTGACAGGTCCTCGAAAAGAGACCCAGTACTTC	CAWSDLTGPRKETQYF
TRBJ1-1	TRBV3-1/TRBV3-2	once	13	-	TGTGCCAGCAGCCAAACACGGAACACTGAAGCTTTCTTT	CASSQTRNTEAFF
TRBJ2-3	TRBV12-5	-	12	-	TGTGCTAGTGGTGCGACAGCAGATACGCAGTATTTT	CASGATADTQYF
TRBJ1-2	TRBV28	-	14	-	TGTGCCAACTCCGCAAGAGGGTCTAGGTATGGCTACACCTTC	CANSARGSRYGYTF
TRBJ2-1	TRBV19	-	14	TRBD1	TGTGCCAGTAATGTACAGGGGAGCTACAATGAGCAGTTCTTC	CASNVQGSYNEQFF
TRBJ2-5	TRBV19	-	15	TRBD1	TGTGCCAGTAGCCCAGGACAGGGGGCGAAAAAGACCCAGTACTTC	CASSPGQGAKKTQYF
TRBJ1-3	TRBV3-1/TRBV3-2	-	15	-	TGTGCCAGCAGCCAAAGCGCAGGGACTGGAAACACCATATATTTT	CASSQSAGTGNTIYF
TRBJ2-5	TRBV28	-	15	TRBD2	TGTGCCAGCGGACTAGCGGGGGGGCACCAAGAGACCCAGTACTTC	CASGLAGGHQETQYF
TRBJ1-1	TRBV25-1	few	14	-	TGTGCCAGCAGTGAATACGGGGATCGCACTGAAGCTTTCTTT	CASSEYGDRTEAFF
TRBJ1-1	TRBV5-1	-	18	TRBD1	TGCGCCAGCAGCTCCGCGGCGGTCCCACAGGGGATGAACACTGAAGCTTTCTTT	CASSSAAVPQGMNTEAFF
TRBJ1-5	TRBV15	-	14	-	TGTGCCACCAGCACTTTCCAAGGAGGTCAGCCCCAGCATTTT	CATSTFQGGQPQHF
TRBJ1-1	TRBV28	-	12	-	TGTGCCAGCAGGATCGGGAACACTGAAGCTTTCTTT	CASRIGNTEAFF
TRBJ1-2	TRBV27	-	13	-	TGTGCCAGCAGTTTATTGGAGGGGTATGGCTACACCTTC	CASSLLEGYGYTF
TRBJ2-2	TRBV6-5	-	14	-	TGTGCCAGCAGCAAGACAGCCGAGGCCGGGGAGCTGTTTTTT	CASSKTAEAGELFF
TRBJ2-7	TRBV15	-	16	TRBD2	TGTGCCACCAGCAGAGATCTCGTAGCGGGCTACTACGAGCAGTACTTC	CATSRDLVAGYYEQYF
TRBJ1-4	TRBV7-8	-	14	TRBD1	TGTGCCAGCAGCCTCGACAGGGTCGGGGAAAAACTGTTTTTT	CASSLDRVGEKLFF
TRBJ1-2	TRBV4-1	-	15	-	TGCGCCAGCAGCCAAGATCCAGGGGCTCACTATGGCTACACCTTC	CASSQDPGAHYGYTF
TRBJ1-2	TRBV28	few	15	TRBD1	TGTGCCAGCAGTTCAAACCAACAGGGGTCCTACGGCTACACCTTC	CASSSNQQGSYGYTF
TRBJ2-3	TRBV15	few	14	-	TGTGCCACCAGCAGCGATACTAGCACAGATACGCAGTATTTT	CATSSDTSTDTQYF